This T cell receptor (beta chain) is drawn from a study of cytomegalovirus exposure and HLA in healthy donors. Findings and caveats of the study: The productive fraction for most TCR beta V segments was about 90% or about 30% in an earlier analysis. On later analysis, the bulk of CMV-associated TCR beta chains appeared to be HLA-restricted.

It was with 60 Vbeta and 13 Jbeta primers that the PCR ran. The assay was immunoSEQ multiplex PCR, and TCRdb's table has in-frame clones only and misses some. The sample lists roughly 100,000 clones; around 62% were seen once. Note on this clone: Its matching antigen is unknown.

V lost 0 bases to trimming and J lost 0 bases, with 15 bases between them. Germline V gives CDR1 SQVTM, CDR2 ANQGSEA. This CDR3 has 16 residues. The sequenced sample was PBMCs. The gene calls are TRBV29-1 and TRBJ2-7, with D perhaps matching TRBD2 (7 bases). This receptor was taken from a young man in good health and CMV-seropositive. CDR3 in amino acids: CSVEEGGRGISYEQYF. CDR3 nucleotide sequence: TGCAGCGTTGAAGAGGGGGGGAGGGGGATCTCCTACGAGCAGTACTTC.